These 27 T cell receptor beta chains share one sample of origin, sequenced in a study of metastatic and nonmetastatic thyroid tumors (dated by TCRdb to the early 2020s). Before undergoing thyroid surgery, none of the patients had been given any kind of treatment. Library preparation used PCR. The run used an Illumina HiSeq 4000. The public reads were reprocessed in TCRdb via fastp at Q25 and MiXCR, keeping in-frame beta chains. The sample table lists roughly 34,000 clones, 35% to 45% of them with a count of one. The biggest ten clones account for 22% of the sample. The sequencing sample was made of tumor tissue. The source of these receptors is a female donor with papillary thyroid cancer or a benign thyroid nodule (not recorded which). Some clones in this sample may be carry-over from other donors' samples.

DNA for the CDR3: TGTGCCAGCAGGACGAGGGCGGGGACTAGCGGGAGGGATCACGAGCAGTACTTC. Amino acids: CASRTRAGTSGRDHEQYF. The rearrangement links TRBV28 to TRBJ2-7; 16 nucleotides agree with TRBD2. This CDR3 has 18 residues. Trimming at V came to 6 bases and at J to 5 bases, leaving 13 bases not matched to a gene. From germline, CDR1 is MDHEN and CDR2 SYDVKM.

The chain uses TRBV7-6 and TRBJ2-1; D gene uncertain. Germline V lookup: CDR1 SGHVS, CDR2 FNYEAQ. Between the trimmed V and J ends, which lost 4 bases and 7 bases, there was a span of 5 bases. CDR3 length: 11 residues. CDR3 amino acids: CASSSGNEQFF. CDR3 bases: TGTGCCAGCAGCTCTGGGAATGAGCAGTTCTTC.

This clone was picked up many times. The chain carries TRBV6-5 and TRBJ1-1, with a tentative D call TRBD1 (5 bases). V dropped 2 bases and J dropped 7 bases, with 14 bases sitting between them. Per germline, CDR1 MNHEY and CDR2 SVGAGI. CDR3 length: 14 residues. CDR3 residues: CASSYRRGQHEAFF. The CDR3 nucleotides are TGTGCCAGCAGTTACAGGAGGGGCCAACATGAAGCTTTCTTT.

The chain has TRBV6-1 and TRBJ2-2; D not certain. V was trimmed by 5 bases and J by 6 bases, leaving 13 bases between them. The germline V gene has CDR1 MNHNS and CDR2 SASEGT. This CDR3 comprises 14 residues. The CDR3 nucleotides are TGTGCCAGCAGTCAAACTACCTTCGCCGGGGAGCTGTTTTTT. Protein: CASSQTTFAGELFF.

This chain connects TRBV7-8 to TRBJ1-5, with D possibly matching TRBD1 (5 bases). CDR3 length: 15 amino acids. The germline V gene has CDR1 SGHVS and CDR2 FQNEAQ. Trimming removed 2 bases at V and 4 bases at J, with 12 bases between. The CDR3 loop is CASSLRGKGNQPQHF. DNA for the CDR3: TGTGCCAGCAGCTTACGAGGTAAGGGGAATCAGCCCCAGCATTTT.

This clone has a count of ten or more. The genes are TRBV6-5 and TRBJ1-2; TRBD1 is a possible D gene (5 bases). This CDR3 region has 13 residues. The ends were cut back, 4 bases at V and 8 bases at J, with 14 bases in the middle. The germline V gene has CDR1 MNHEY and CDR2 SVGAGI. The CDR3 loop is CASSSSGGRGYTF. The CDR3 DNA follows: TGTGCCAGCAGTTCCTCGGGGGGAAGGGGCTACACCTTC.

V is TRBV30 and J is TRBJ1-3, with D unresolved. Trimming stripped 0 bases from V and 4 bases from J, with 7 bases between. The length of the CDR3 is 13 residues. Germline V lookup: CDR1 GTSNPN, CDR2 SVGIG (reference sequence). CDR3 sequence (DNA): TGTGCCTGGAGTGTACATGGGGGAAACACCATATATTTT. Translation: CAWSVHGGNTIYF.

The chain combines TRBV11-2 with TRBJ2-2, with D perhaps TRBD1 (5 bases). The CDR3 has 17 residues. V was cut by 1 base and J by 3 bases, with 15 bases left in between. The germline gives CDR1 SGHAT, CDR2 FQNNGV. The CDR3: CASSLGWGWGDTGELFF. CDR3 sequence (DNA): TGTGCCAGCAGCTTAGGGTGGGGTTGGGGCGACACCGGGGAGCTGTTTTTT.

This clone was counted a few times. V and J are TRBV27 and TRBJ2-1; D is tentatively TRBD1 or TRBD2 (5 bases each). V lost 3 bases and J lost 6, with 15 bases in between. This CDR3 is built from 15 residues. Germline V gene data show CDR1 as MNHEY and CDR2 as SMNVEV (reference sequence). CDR3 nucleotide sequence: TGTGCCAGCAGTTTCCGACTTGGGACCCTCAATGAGCAGTTCTTC. Its protein is CASSFRLGTLNEQFF.

V gene TRBV6-2 or TRBV6-3 combines with J gene TRBJ1-2, with TRBD1 as a possible D gene (6 bases). In germline, CDR1 is MNHEY, CDR2 SVGEGT. This CDR3 has 16 residues. The germline V and J ends were trimmed by 5 bases and 0 bases, with 16 bases remaining between them. CDR3 DNA sequence: TGTGCCAGCAGTCGTTCGCCGGGACAAGCTAACTATGGCTACACCTTC. This codes for CASSRSPGQANYGYTF.

V is TRBV11-2 and J is TRBJ1-5; D is undetermined. V lost 1 base, J lost 4 bases, and 11 bases lay in between. Germline values: CDR1 SGHAT, CDR2 FQNNGV. This CDR3 has 15 amino acids. The chain's CDR3 is CASSLGRQANQPQHF. The CDR3 DNA reads TGTGCCAGCAGCTTAGGGAGGCAGGCGAATCAGCCCCAGCATTTT.

The CDR3 is CASSVGGNLYGYTF. In DNA, the CDR3 is TGTGCCAGCAGCGTAGGAGGGAACCTCTATGGCTACACCTTC. The gene calls are TRBV9 and TRBJ1-2, with D uncertain. V shed 0 bases and J shed 4 bases, with 10 bases lying between them. The V gene's germline CDR1 is SGDLS and CDR2 YYNGEE. This CDR3 has 14 residues.

J is TRBJ1-1 and V is TRBV6-1; no reliable D call. CDR1 MNHNS and CDR2 SASEGT come from the germline V gene. The V end was cut by 10 bases, the J end by 2 bases, with 8 bases between. The CDR3 consists of 11 residues. The CDR3 protein is CATGPNTEAFF. The DNA of the CDR3 is TGTGCCACCGGCCCTAACACTGAAGCTTTCTTT.

The genes are TRBV20-1 and TRBJ1-2; possible D gene TRBD1, 5 bases. The germline CDR1 and CDR2 sequences are DFQATT and SNEGSKA (reference sequence). The CDR3 spans 12 residues. Between the trimmed V and J ends, which lost 3 bases and 7 bases, there was a span of 12 bases. As DNA, the CDR3 is TGCAGTGCTAGGGGCCAGGGCGGTGGCTACACCTTC. Its protein is CSARGQGGGYTF.

This clone was seen only a few times. J is TRBJ1-1 and V is TRBV19; the match to TRBD1 covers 9 bases. The V gene's germline CDR1 is LNHDA and CDR2 SQIVND (reference sequence). The J segment lost 0 bases and the V segment lost 1 base, leaving 6 bases of the junction unmatched. The CDR3 has 17 amino acids. The CDR3 is CASSIVSQGAVNTEAFF. The CDR3 DNA reads TGTGCCAGTAGTATAGTATCACAGGGGGCTGTGAACACTGAAGCTTTCTTT.

The table lists this clone with a few counts. J is TRBJ2-3 and V is TRBV10-2; D remains ambiguous. Germline V gives CDR1 WSHSY, CDR2 SAAADI. This CDR3 region has 15 residues. Deletions cut 3 bases from V and 3 bases from J, with 13 bases between. In DNA, the CDR3 is TGCGCCAGCAGTGAAAGGAGCCGCCCTACAGATACGCAGTATTTT. It translates to CASSERSRPTDTQYF.

As for this clone: The same CDR3 can be traced to other DNA sequences in this sample. The CDR3: CASSAGTGASTEAFF. The CDR3, as DNA: TGTGCCAGCAGTGCGGGCACGGGAGCCAGCACTGAAGCTTTCTTT. V gene TRBV6-1 combines with J gene TRBJ1-1; unclear D gene. This CDR3 has 15 amino acids. CDR1 and CDR2 from the germline V gene are MNHNS and SASEGT. V was trimmed by 4 bases and J by 4 bases, leaving 16 bases between them.

This clone showed up just once. The CDR3 DNA is TGTGCCAGCTCAGTTTCGCACTCTGGGGCCAACGTCCTGACTTTC. Its protein product is CASSVSHSGANVLTF. The chain joins TRBV18 to TRBJ2-6, with D unresolved. The germline gives CDR1 KGHSH, CDR2 LQKENI. The CDR3 extends over 15 amino acids. With 5 bases removed from V and 0 bases from J, the gap between germline ends came to 8 bases.

The chain recombines TRBV20-1 with TRBJ2-1, with 8 bases identical to TRBD2. This CDR3 region has 13 residues. With V trimmed by 5 bases and J by 3 bases, 3 bases remained unmatched. Germline-derived CDR1 and CDR2 are DFQATT and SNEGSKA (reference sequence). The CDR3 is CSAVAGNYNEQFF. Here the CDR3 DNA reads TGCAGTGCTGTAGCGGGGAACTACAATGAGCAGTTCTTC.

This clone was counted a few times. V is TRBV15 and J is TRBJ2-7, with 7 bases lining up with TRBD1. Trimming at V came to 3 bases and at J to 2 bases, leaving 7 bases not matched to a gene. Germline V gene sequence: CDR1 LNHNV, CDR2 YYDKDF (reference sequence). The length of the CDR3 is 15 residues. CDR3 DNA: TGTGCCACCAGCAGGGCCGGGACAGAAGCCTACGAGCAGTACTTC. This gives the protein CATSRAGTEAYEQYF.

This clone was counted a few times. This chain links TRBV7-2 with TRBJ1-2; D may be TRBD1 (6 bases). The CDR3 totals 14 residues. Germline assignment: CDR1 SGHTA and CDR2 FQGNSA. Deletions cut 5 bases from V and 4 bases from J, with 14 bases between. In DNA, the CDR3 is TGTGCCAGCAGCACCAGGGGAGGCGGCTATGGCTACACCTTC. It yields the protein CASSTRGGGYGYTF.

The V and J genes are TRBV28 and TRBJ1-5; 9 bases fit TRBD1. Germline V gene sequence: CDR1 MDHEN, CDR2 SYDVKM. Germline trimming cut 6 bases from V and 4 bases from J; bases unmatched to any gene: 4. CDR3 length: 14 residues. The CDR3 DNA is TGTGCCAGCAGCTGGACAGGGGAAAATCAGCCCCAGCATTTT. Encoded protein: CASSWTGENQPQHF. The full variable domain, its missing parts supplied by reference TRBV28 and TRBJ1-5, is DVKVTQSSRYLVKRTGEKVFLECVQDMDHENMFWYRQDPGLGLRLIYFSYDVKMKEKGDIPEGYSVSREKKERFSLILESASTNQTSMYLCASSWTGENQPQHFGDGTRLSIL.

The chain joins TRBV6-1 to TRBJ2-7; 8 nucleotides align to TRBD2. Germline V gene data show CDR1 as MNHNS and CDR2 as SASEGT. V lost 3 bases to trimming and J lost 5 bases; unmatched junction nucleotides: 9. This CDR3 spans 15 amino acids. The CDR3 spells CASSDAPGGPHEQYF. CDR3 nucleotide sequence: TGTGCCAGCAGTGACGCACCGGGAGGGCCGCACGAGCAGTACTTC.

The sample holds a few counts of this clone. CDR3 sequence reads: CASSLDEAGHPAELFF. CDR3 sequence (DNA): TGCGCCAGCAGCCTGGATGAGGCGGGGCACCCCGCGGAGCTGTTTTTT. The chain is built from TRBV5-1 and TRBJ2-2; D may be TRBD2 (6 bases). From germline, CDR1 is SGHRS and CDR2 YFSETQ. V was clipped by 4 bases and J by 10 bases, with 23 bases between them. This CDR3 has 16 amino acids.

This clone was seen a few times. This chain links TRBV12-3 or TRBV12-4 with TRBJ2-1, with 8 positions matching TRBD1. This CDR3 region has 16 residues. Trimming removed 4 bases from V and 5 bases from J; junction bases left unmatched: 10. CDR3 in amino acids: CASSSDRAGYNNEQFF. The CDR3 nucleotides are TGTGCCAGCAGTTCGGACAGGGCAGGGTATAACAATGAGCAGTTCTTC.

The rearrangement links TRBV11-2 to TRBJ2-7; D is perhaps TRBD2 (6 bases). Germline V lookup: CDR1 SGHAT, CDR2 FQNNGV. V was clipped by 1 base and J by 4 bases, with 11 bases between them. The CDR3 runs 14 residues. CDR3 protein: CASSLAGDRYEQYF. CDR3 DNA: TGTGCCAGCAGCTTAGCGGGGGATCGTTACGAGCAGTACTTC.

V is TRBV5-6 and J is TRBJ1-1; D gene uncertain. Germline V gene sequence: CDR1 SGHDT, CDR2 YYEEEE. This CDR3 has 14 residues. Trimming cost V 4 bases and J 0 bases, with 10 bases left between them. The CDR3 loop reads CASSLVVLNTEAFF. The DNA of the CDR3 is TGTGCCAGCAGCCTCGTTGTCCTGAACACTGAAGCTTTCTTT.